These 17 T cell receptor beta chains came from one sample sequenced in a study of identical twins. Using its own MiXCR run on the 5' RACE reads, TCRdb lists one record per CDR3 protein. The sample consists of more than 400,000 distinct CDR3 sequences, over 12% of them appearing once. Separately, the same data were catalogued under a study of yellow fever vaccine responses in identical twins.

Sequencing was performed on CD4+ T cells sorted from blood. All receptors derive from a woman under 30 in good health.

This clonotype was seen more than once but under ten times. The CDR3 sequence is CASSQDNGRDEQYF. Written as DNA, the CDR3 is TGTGCCAGCAGCCAAGATAACGGGAGGGACGAGCAGTACTTC. This sequence joins TRBV4-2 and TRBJ2-7, with 8 bases fitting TRBD2. Germline lookup yields CDR1 LGHNA and CDR2 YNFKEQ. V lost 0 bases, J lost 5 bases, and 3 bases stayed unmatched. CDR3 size: 14 residues.

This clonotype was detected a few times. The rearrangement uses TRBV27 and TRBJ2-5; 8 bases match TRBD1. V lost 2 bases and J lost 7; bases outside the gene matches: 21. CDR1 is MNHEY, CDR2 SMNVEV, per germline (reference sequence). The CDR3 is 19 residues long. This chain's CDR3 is CASSLIPPGRGLYRATQYF. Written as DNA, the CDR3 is TGTGCCAGCAGTTTAATCCCCCCCGGCAGGGGGCTCTACCGGGCGACCCAGTACTTC.

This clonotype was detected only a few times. This chain's CDR3 is CASRTGQGTGNQPQHF. The CDR3 DNA follows: TGTGCCAGCAGGACCGGACAGGGAACAGGCAATCAGCCCCAGCATTTT. The genes are TRBV28 and TRBJ1-5; 8 nucleotides line up with TRBD1. Germline V lookup: CDR1 MDHEN, CDR2 SYDVKM. The V and J ends lost 6 bases and 2 bases, in that order; junction bases with no gene match: 9. CDR3 length: 16 residues.

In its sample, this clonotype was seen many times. The CDR3 DNA follows: TGTGCCAGCAGCACTCGCACAGATACGCAGTATTTT. It encodes CASSTRTDTQYF. This sequence joins TRBV9 and TRBJ2-3; D not resolved. Trimming took off 4 bases at V and 1 base at J, with 4 bases between the two ends. Germline CDR1 reads SGDLS; CDR2 reads YYNGEE. This CDR3 contains 12 residues.

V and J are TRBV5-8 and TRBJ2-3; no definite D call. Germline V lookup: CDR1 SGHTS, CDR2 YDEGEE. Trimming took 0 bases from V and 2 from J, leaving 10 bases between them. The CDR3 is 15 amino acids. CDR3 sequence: CASSLDTVSTDTQYF. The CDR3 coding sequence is TGTGCCAGCAGCTTGGACACCGTTTCCACAGATACGCAGTATTTT.

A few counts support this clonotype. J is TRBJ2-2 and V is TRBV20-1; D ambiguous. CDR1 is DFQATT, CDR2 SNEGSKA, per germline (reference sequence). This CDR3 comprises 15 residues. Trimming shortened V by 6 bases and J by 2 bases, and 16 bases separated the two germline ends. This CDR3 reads CSASDGSYNTGELFF. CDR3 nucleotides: TGCAGTGCCTCGGACGGTTCTTACAACACCGGGGAGCTGTTTTTT.

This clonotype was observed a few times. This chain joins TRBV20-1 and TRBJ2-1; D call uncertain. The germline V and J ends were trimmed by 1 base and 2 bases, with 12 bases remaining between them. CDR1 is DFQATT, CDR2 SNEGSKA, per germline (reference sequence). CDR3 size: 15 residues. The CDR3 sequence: CSARVQAVPYNEQFF. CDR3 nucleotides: TGCAGTGCTAGAGTCCAGGCAGTACCCTACAATGAGCAGTTCTTC.

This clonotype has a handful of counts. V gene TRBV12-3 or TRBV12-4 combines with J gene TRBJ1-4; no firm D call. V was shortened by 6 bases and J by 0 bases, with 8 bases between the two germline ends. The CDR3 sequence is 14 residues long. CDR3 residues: CASRPSATNEKLFF. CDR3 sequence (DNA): TGTGCCAGCAGGCCATCTGCAACTAATGAAAAACTGTTTTTT.

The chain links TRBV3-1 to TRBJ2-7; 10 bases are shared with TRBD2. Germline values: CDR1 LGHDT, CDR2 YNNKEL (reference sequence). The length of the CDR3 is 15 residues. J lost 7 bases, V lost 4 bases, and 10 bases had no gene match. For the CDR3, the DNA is TGTGCCAGCAGCCTCGGACTAGCGGAGATCCGGGAGCAGTACTTC. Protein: CASSLGLAEIREQYF.

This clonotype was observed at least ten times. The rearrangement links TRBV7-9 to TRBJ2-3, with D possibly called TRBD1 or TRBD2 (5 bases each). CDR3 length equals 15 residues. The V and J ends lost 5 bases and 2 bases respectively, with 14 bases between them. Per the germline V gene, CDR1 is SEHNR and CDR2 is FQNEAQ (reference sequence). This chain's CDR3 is CASSHRDENTDTQYF. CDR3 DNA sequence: TGTGCCAGCAGCCACCGGGACGAAAACACAGATACGCAGTATTTT.

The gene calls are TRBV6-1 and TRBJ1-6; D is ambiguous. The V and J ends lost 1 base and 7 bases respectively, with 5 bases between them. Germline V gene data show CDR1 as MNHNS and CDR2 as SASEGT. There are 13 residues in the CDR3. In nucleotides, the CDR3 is TGTGCCAGCAGTGAAGTCAGGAATTCACCCCTCCACTTT. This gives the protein CASSEVRNSPLHF.

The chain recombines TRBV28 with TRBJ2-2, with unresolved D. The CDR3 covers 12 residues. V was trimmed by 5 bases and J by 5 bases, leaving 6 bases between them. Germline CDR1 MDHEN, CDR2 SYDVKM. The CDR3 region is CASSQFTGELFF. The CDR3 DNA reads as TGTGCCAGCAGTCAATTTACCGGGGAGCTGTTTTTT.

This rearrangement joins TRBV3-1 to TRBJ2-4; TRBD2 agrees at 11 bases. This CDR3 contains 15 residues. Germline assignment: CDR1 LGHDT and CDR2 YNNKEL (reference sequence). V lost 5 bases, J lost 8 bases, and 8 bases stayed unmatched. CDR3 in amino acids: CASSYSGRAWDIQYF. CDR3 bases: TGTGCCAGCAGCTATAGCGGGAGGGCCTGGGACATTCAGTACTTC.

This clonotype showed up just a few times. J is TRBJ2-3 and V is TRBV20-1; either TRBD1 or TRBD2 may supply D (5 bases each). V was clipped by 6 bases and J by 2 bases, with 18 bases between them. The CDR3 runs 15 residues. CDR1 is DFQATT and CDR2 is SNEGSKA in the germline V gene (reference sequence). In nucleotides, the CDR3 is TGCAGTGCCCGTACGGGGACCAGCGTCACAGATACGCAGTATTTT. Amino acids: CSARTGTSVTDTQYF.

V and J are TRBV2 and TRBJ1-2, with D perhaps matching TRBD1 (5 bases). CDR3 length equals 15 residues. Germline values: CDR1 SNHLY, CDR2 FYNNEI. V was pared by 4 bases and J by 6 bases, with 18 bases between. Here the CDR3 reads CASSAGTEGSDGYTF. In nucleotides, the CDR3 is TGTGCCAGCAGTGCAGGGACGGAGGGTTCGGATGGCTACACCTTC.

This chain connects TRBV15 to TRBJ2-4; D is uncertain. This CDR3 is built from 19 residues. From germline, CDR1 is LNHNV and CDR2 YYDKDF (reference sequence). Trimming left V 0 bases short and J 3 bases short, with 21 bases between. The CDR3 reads CATSRDPQGWDWDKNIQYF. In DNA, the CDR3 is TGTGCCACCAGCAGAGACCCGCAAGGATGGGATTGGGACAAAAACATTCAGTACTTC.

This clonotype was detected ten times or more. The CDR3 protein is CAISGGETQYF. Written as DNA, the CDR3 is TGTGCCATCAGTGGTGGGGAGACCCAGTACTTC. The genes are TRBV10-3 and TRBJ2-5; D remains unclear. The CDR3 is made up of 11 amino acids. V was shortened by 4 bases and J by 5 bases, with 5 bases between the two germline ends. CDR1 and CDR2 (germline): ENHRY, SYGVKD.